These T cell receptor beta chains were read from a single sample in a study of T-cell reconstitution after alpha-beta-depleted transplantation in children. One entry per CDR3 protein results from TCRdb running MiXCR on the PCR reads. The sample shows hundreds of thousands of distinct CDR3 sequences, 13% of them seen only once. Sequencing was performed on PBMCs, mostly from graft donor cells, taken 360 days after TCRalphabeta/CD19-depleted stem cell transplant. Receptors originate from a male patient aged 10 to 17 who had a stem cell transplant for acute myeloid leukemia, so the T cells may come from the graft donor. The CDR3 runs from the conserved cysteine through the conserved F or W. D genes are given only for firm matches. Clone size is not always given. Where it is, it says once, few, many or a class for expanded clones.

cdr3_aa | cdr3_nt | v_call | clone_size | j_call | d_call | cdr3_length
CSVERWSDTQYF | TGCAGCGTTGAAAGGTGGTCAGATACGCAGTATTTT | TRBV29-1 | NA | TRBJ2-3 | NA | 12
CASSLIGQIIYNEQFF | TGTGCCAGCAGTTTAATCGGACAGATAATCTACAATGAGCAGTTCTTC | TRBV12-3/TRBV12-4 | many | TRBJ2-1 | NA | 16
CASTGPPGNTIYF | TGCGCCAGCACAGGGCCTCCTGGAAACACCATATATTTT | TRBV5-1 | NA | TRBJ1-3 | NA | 13
CASSQVSGLAVQETQYF | TGTGCCAGCAGCCAAGTCTCCGGACTAGCGGTACAAGAGACCCAGTACTTC | TRBV3-1 | once | TRBJ2-5 | TRBD2 | 17
CATSRSPRGNQPQHF | TGTGCCACCAGCAGGAGTCCTAGGGGCAATCAGCCCCAGCATTTT | TRBV15 | few | TRBJ1-5 | NA | 15
CASRSGRAFGTDTQYF | TGCGCCAGCAGAAGCGGGAGGGCCTTTGGCACAGATACGCAGTATTTT | TRBV5-1 | many | TRBJ2-3 | TRBD2 | 16
CSVEDLAGQGVGGTDTQYF | TGCAGCGTTGAAGATCTCGCTGGACAGGGGGTGGGGGGCACAGATACGCAGTATTTT | TRBV29-1 | few | TRBJ2-3 | TRBD1 | 19
CASSPGLAVPQPQETQYF | TGTGCCAGCAGTCCAGGACTAGCGGTTCCCCAACCTCAAGAGACCCAGTACTTC | TRBV12-3/TRBV12-4 | NA | TRBJ2-5 | TRBD2 | 18
CASNPRGISYNEQFF | TGTGCCAGCAACCCCCGAGGGATCTCCTACAATGAGCAGTTCTTC | TRBV6-1 | many | TRBJ2-1 | NA | 15
CASSGPNRNEQYF | TGTGCCAGCTCAGGACCGAACCGGAACGAGCAGTACTTC | TRBV25-1 | NA | TRBJ2-7 | NA | 13
CASSTSTSTDTQYF | TGTGCCAGTAGTACTAGTACTAGCACAGATACGCAGTATTTT | TRBV19 | NA | TRBJ2-3 | NA | 14
CSAGMSGADQETQYF | TGCAGTGCCGGTATGAGCGGGGCGGACCAAGAGACCCAGTACTTC | TRBV20-1 | NA | TRBJ2-5 | TRBD2 | 15
CASTPLGIYEQYF | TGTGCCAGCACCCCTCTAGGGATCTACGAGCAGTACTTC | TRBV28 | few | TRBJ2-7 | NA | 13
CASSPRDTLYEQYF | TGCGCCAGCAGCCCCCGGGACACCCTCTACGAGCAGTACTTC | TRBV5-1 | few | TRBJ2-7 | NA | 14
CASTLTGSRDEQFF | TGTGCCAGCACCCTGACGGGAAGCCGAGATGAGCAGTTCTTC | TRBV5-6 | many | TRBJ2-1 | NA | 14